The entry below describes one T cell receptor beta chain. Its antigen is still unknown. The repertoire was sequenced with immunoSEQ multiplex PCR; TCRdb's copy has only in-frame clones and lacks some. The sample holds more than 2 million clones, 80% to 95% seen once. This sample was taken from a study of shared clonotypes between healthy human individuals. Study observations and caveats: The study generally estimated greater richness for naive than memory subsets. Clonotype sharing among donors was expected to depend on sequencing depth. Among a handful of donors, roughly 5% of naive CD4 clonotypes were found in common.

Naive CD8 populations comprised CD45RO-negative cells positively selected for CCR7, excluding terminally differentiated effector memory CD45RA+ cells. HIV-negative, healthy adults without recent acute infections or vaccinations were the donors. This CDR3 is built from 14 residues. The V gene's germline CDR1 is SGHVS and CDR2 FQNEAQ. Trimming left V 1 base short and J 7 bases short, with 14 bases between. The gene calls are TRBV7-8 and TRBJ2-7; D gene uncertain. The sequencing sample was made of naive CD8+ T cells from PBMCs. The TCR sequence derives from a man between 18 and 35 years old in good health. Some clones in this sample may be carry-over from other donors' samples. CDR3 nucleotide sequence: TGTGCCAGCAGCTTAGTTGCGTCCCTGGGGGAGCAGTACTTC. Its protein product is CASSLVASLGEQYF.